A single sample gave rise to the 25 T cell receptor beta chains below, sequenced in a study of T cells after yellow fever vaccination. TCRdb reanalysed the 5' RACE reads using MiXCR and keeps one entry per CDR3 protein. The data hold 150,000 to 200,000 distinct CDR3 sequences, with about 6% observed a single time. The specimen comprised CD4+ T cells sorted from PBMCs, sampled on the day of the first yellow fever vaccination. The source is a man aged 18 to 30 who received the YFV17D yellow fever vaccine.

This clonotype was observed at least ten times. The chain joins TRBV4-3 to TRBJ1-5; TRBD1 matches 7 bases. This CDR3 has 13 amino acids. J lost 7 bases, V lost 4 bases, and 4 bases had no gene match. The germline V gene has CDR1 LGHNA and CDR2 YSLEER. CDR3 nucleotide sequence: TGCGCCAGCAGCCCTAACAGGGGCCAGCCCCAGCATTTT. This translates into CASSPNRGQPQHF.

This clonotype came up many times. The CDR3 nucleotides are TGTGCCAGCAGAAAGTCAGGCCGAGCAAATTCACCCCTCCACTTT. As protein: CASRKSGRANSPLHF. The chain combines TRBV28 with TRBJ1-6; D not resolved. This CDR3 is 15 amino acids long. Looked up from germline, CDR1 is MDHEN and CDR2 is SYDVKM. Trimming took 6 bases from V and 7 from J, leaving 16 bases between them. Full variable domain (missing parts from reference TRBV28 and TRBJ1-6): DVKVTQSSRYLVKRTGEKVFLECVQDMDHENMFWYRQDPGLGLRLIYFSYDVKMKEKGDIPEGYSVSREKKERFSLILESASTNQTSMYLCASRKSGRANSPLHFGNGTRLTVT.

The chain links TRBV5-6 to TRBJ1-2; tentatively, D is TRBD1 (6 bases). Trimming removed 4 bases from V and 3 bases from J, with 22 bases in between. The V gene's germline CDR1 is SGHDT and CDR2 YYEEEE. The CDR3 is 17 amino acids. This CDR3 is CASSRLLRGEKHYGYTF. CDR3 bases: TGTGCCAGCAGCCGACTTCTCAGGGGCGAGAAGCACTATGGCTACACCTTC.

In its sample, this clonotype was seen many times. This CDR3 is CASRFSGFGEQYF. The DNA for the CDR3 is TGTGCCAGCAGGTTCTCAGGGTTCGGGGAGCAGTACTTC. The V and J genes are TRBV7-2 and TRBJ2-7; TRBD1 might be the D (5 bases). The CDR3 sequence is 13 residues long. The ends were cut back, 6 bases at V and 7 bases at J, with 16 bases in the middle. CDR1 SGHTA and CDR2 FQGNSA come from the germline V gene. Full variable domain (remainder filled in from reference TRBV7-2 and TRBJ2-7): GAGVSQSPSNKVTEKGKDVELRCDPISGHTALYWYRQSLGQGLEFLIYFQGNSAPDKSGLPSDRFSAERTGGSVSTLTIQRTQQEDSAVYLCASRFSGFGEQYFGPGTRLTVT.

This clonotype occurred a few times. The rearrangement joins TRBV5-1 to TRBJ1-2, with 8 bases identical to TRBD1. In germline, CDR1 is SGHRS, CDR2 YFSETQ. This CDR3 has 14 residues. Germline trimming cut 3 bases from V and 7 bases from J; bases unmatched to any gene: 8. This CDR3 is CASSSSQGGSGYTF. The CDR3 region has the DNA TGCGCCAGCAGCTCTTCACAGGGGGGTAGTGGCTACACCTTC.

This clonotype occurred many times. The V call is TRBV5-4, the J call TRBJ2-7, with D hard to call. The CDR3 length is 17 residues. V was clipped by 4 bases and J by 3 bases, with 23 bases between them. Per germline, CDR1 SGHNT and CDR2 YYREEE (reference sequence). Here the CDR3 DNA reads TGTGCCAGCAGCCCGAACCGAGGCCTTCCCCCCCGCTACGAGCAGTACTTC. It codes for CASSPNRGLPPRYEQYF.

For this clonotype: This may arise from a read error, as a much more abundant clone is one base away. The chain carries TRBV27 and TRBJ2-1, with D unclear. This CDR3 comprises 13 residues. Germline CDR1 and CDR2: MNHEY and SMNVEV (reference sequence). The CDR3 reads CTSSLWGGNEQFF. As DNA, the CDR3 is TGTACCAGCAGTTTATGGGGTGGAAATGAGCAGTTCTTC.

This clonotype has just a few counts. This CDR3 is CSARDWTANNEQFF. The DNA for the CDR3 is TGCAGTGCGAGGGATTGGACAGCCAACAATGAGCAGTTCTTC. The chain uses TRBV20-1 and TRBJ2-1; possibly TRBD1 for D (6 bases). CDR3 length: 14 residues. V lost 6 bases to trimming and J lost 5 bases, with 17 bases between them. Germline lookup yields CDR1 DFQATT and CDR2 SNEGSKA (reference sequence).

This clonotype showed up many times. CDR3 sequence: CASRDTGGYEQYF. The CDR3 coding sequence is TGTGCCAGCAGGGACACAGGGGGCTACGAGCAGTACTTC. The genes are TRBV3-1 and TRBJ2-7, with TRBD1 identical over 8 bases. J gave up 3 bases and V 6 bases, and 4 bases lay outside the gene matches. Germline V lookup: CDR1 LGHDT, CDR2 YNNKEL (reference sequence). The CDR3 contains 13 residues.

The sample holds a few counts of this clonotype. The chain joins TRBV12-3 or TRBV12-4 to TRBJ2-3, with D perhaps assigned TRBD1 or TRBD2 (5 bases each). There are 15 residues in the CDR3. The V end was cut by 3 bases, the J end by 3 bases, with 13 bases between. The CDR3 is CASSLRDGWTDTQYF. In DNA, the CDR3 is TGTGCCAGCAGTTTGAGGGACGGGTGGACAGATACGCAGTATTTT.

In its sample, this clonotype was seen many times. This chain uses TRBV5-1 with TRBJ2-5; a weak D match, TRBD2 (6 bases). The germline V gene encodes CDR1 SGHRS and CDR2 YFSETQ. V lost 8 bases, J lost 4 bases, and 15 bases lay in between. CDR3 length: 13 amino acids. CDR3 sequence: CASPRGAGETQYF. CDR3 coding DNA: TGCGCCAGTCCGCGCGGAGCGGGAGAGACCCAGTACTTC.

At least ten counts were recorded for this clonotype. This chain joins TRBV20-1 and TRBJ2-1, with 9 nucleotides matching TRBD1. From germline, CDR1 is DFQATT and CDR2 SNEGSKA (reference sequence). J was trimmed by 7 bases and V by 0 bases; bases with no gene match: 10. The CDR3 has 16 amino acids. The CDR3 DNA follows: TGCAGTGCTAGAGATGGTCTGGGGACAGGGCGGAATGAGCAGTTCTTC. It codes for CSARDGLGTGRNEQFF.

This clonotype was detected ten times or more. The chain carries TRBV6-2 or TRBV6-3 and TRBJ2-7; the D is unclear. V lost 8 bases to trimming and J lost 2 bases, with 10 bases between them. This CDR3 has 12 residues. Germline CDR1 reads MNHEY; CDR2 reads SVGEGT. The CDR3 spells CASGNSAYEQYV. Here the CDR3 DNA reads TGTGCCAGCGGAAATTCAGCCTACGAGCAGTACGTC.

The sample holds many counts of this clonotype. This sequence joins TRBV12-3 or TRBV12-4 and TRBJ1-1; tentative D call: TRBD1 (5 bases). This CDR3 has 13 residues. With 10 bases removed from V and 5 bases from J, the gap between germline ends came to 17 bases. The CDR3 reads CAISRDSWTEAFF. In nucleotides, the CDR3 is TGTGCCATCTCCCGGGACTCGTGGACTGAAGCTTTCTTT.

This clonotype was counted ten times or more. This CDR3 reads CASSQPFARVTEAFF. For the CDR3, the DNA is TGCGCCAGCAGCCAACCATTCGCCAGGGTTACTGAAGCTTTCTTT. The chain recombines TRBV4-1 with TRBJ1-1; D perhaps matches TRBD1 (5 bases). V lost 2 bases and J 5 bases, leaving 15 bases between the germline ends. Germline V gene lookup returns CDR1 MGHRA and CDR2 YSYEKL. The CDR3 covers 15 residues.

This clonotype was seen only a few times. The chain has TRBV5-1 and TRBJ1-6; D is undetermined. The CDR3 has 16 residues. The germline V and J ends were trimmed by 1 base and 5 bases, with 13 bases remaining between them. The germline V gene has CDR1 SGHRS and CDR2 YFSETQ. The CDR3 coding sequence is TGCGCCAGCAGCTTGCTTCAGATTCAAAATAATTCACCCCTCCACTTT. Translation gives CASSLLQIQNNSPLHF.

The chain couples TRBV5-4 to TRBJ2-2; the match to TRBD1 covers 9 bases. This CDR3 has 16 amino acids. The V gene end was trimmed by 4 bases and the J gene end by 1 base; junction bases not matched to a gene: 5. CDR1 and CDR2 (germline): SGHNT, YYREEE (reference sequence). The CDR3 DNA follows: TGTGCCAGCAGCAGGACAGGGGCCTTGAACACCGGGGAGCTGTTTTTT. Translated: CASSRTGALNTGELFF.

This clonotype was recorded a few times. This sequence joins TRBV5-1 and TRBJ1-4; D gene ambiguous. V dropped 4 bases and J dropped 0 bases, with 10 bases sitting between them. The CDR3 totals 15 residues. Germline CDR1 and CDR2: SGHRS and YFSETQ. The DNA for the CDR3 is TGCGCCAGCAGCCCTAAGGGCTCAACTAATGAAAAACTGTTTTTT. As protein: CASSPKGSTNEKLFF.

The chain joins TRBV20-1 to TRBJ2-2, with D possibly called TRBD1 or TRBD2 (7 bases each). Germline V gene lookup returns CDR1 DFQATT and CDR2 SNEGSKA (reference sequence). The CDR3 extends over 15 amino acids. Trimming cost V 6 bases and J 4 bases, with 18 bases left between them. CDR3 region: CSALARGGPTGELFF. CDR3 DNA sequence: TGCAGTGCCCTCGCCAGGGGGGGACCCACCGGGGAGCTGTTTTTT.

The chain recombines TRBV5-1 with TRBJ1-2; 9 nucleotides match TRBD1. Germline trimming cut 3 bases from V and 4 bases from J; bases unmatched to any gene: 7. The length of the CDR3 is 15 residues. The germline CDR1 and CDR2 sequences are SGHRS and YFSETQ. The CDR3 nucleotides read TGCGCCAGCAGCTCGGGGACAGGGTCGTTCTATGGCTACACCTTC. This gives the protein CASSSGTGSFYGYTF.

The chain employs TRBV9 and TRBJ2-5, with unresolved D. This CDR3 has 17 amino acids. The germline V gene has CDR1 SGDLS and CDR2 YYNGEE. V lost 0 bases to trimming and J lost 4 bases, with 19 bases between them. CDR3 nucleotides: TGTGCCAGCAGCGTAGATATCGGTGGTTACCGCAGAGAGACCCAGTACTTC. It specifies CASSVDIGGYRRETQYF.

This chain links TRBV4-3 with TRBJ2-7; 7 bases are shared with TRBD1. The CDR3 sequence is 15 residues long. Germline V gene sequence: CDR1 LGHNA, CDR2 YSLEER. The J segment lost 3 bases and the V segment lost 2 bases, leaving 7 bases of the junction unmatched. The CDR3 is CASSQSGTVFYEQYF. CDR3 coding DNA: TGCGCCAGCAGCCAATCCGGGACAGTTTTCTACGAGCAGTACTTC.

Only a few counts were recorded for this clonotype. The chain joins TRBV9 to TRBJ2-2, with TRBD2 identical over 8 bases. This CDR3 has 15 amino acids. V shed 2 bases and J 6 bases; nucleotides not matched to a gene: 6. Germline CDR1 is SGDLS and CDR2 is YYNGEE. This CDR3 reads CASSVGGANSGELFF. DNA of the CDR3: TGTGCCAGCAGCGTCGGGGGGGCCAACTCCGGGGAGCTGTTTTTT.

This clonotype has just a few counts. The chain uses TRBV20-1 and TRBJ1-2; 10 nucleotides match TRBD1. This CDR3 is 15 amino acids long. Trimming at V came to 2 bases and at J to 7 bases, leaving 10 bases not matched to a gene. Germline CDR1 and CDR2: DFQATT and SNEGSKA (reference sequence). The CDR3 loop is CSARSAGQGVGGYTF. In nucleotides, the CDR3 is TGCAGTGCTAGATCGGCCGGACAGGGGGTTGGTGGCTACACCTTC.

This clonotype was counted many times. This sequence joins TRBV29-1 and TRBJ2-5; D is perhaps TRBD2 (7 bases). This CDR3 region has 14 residues. Germline loops: CDR1 SQVTM, CDR2 ANQGSEA. V was shortened by 6 bases and J by 5 bases, with 19 bases between the two germline ends. The CDR3 region has the DNA TGCAGCGTGACGGGGGGCAGGGAGTGGGAGACCCAGTACTTC. This codes for CSVTGGREWETQYF.